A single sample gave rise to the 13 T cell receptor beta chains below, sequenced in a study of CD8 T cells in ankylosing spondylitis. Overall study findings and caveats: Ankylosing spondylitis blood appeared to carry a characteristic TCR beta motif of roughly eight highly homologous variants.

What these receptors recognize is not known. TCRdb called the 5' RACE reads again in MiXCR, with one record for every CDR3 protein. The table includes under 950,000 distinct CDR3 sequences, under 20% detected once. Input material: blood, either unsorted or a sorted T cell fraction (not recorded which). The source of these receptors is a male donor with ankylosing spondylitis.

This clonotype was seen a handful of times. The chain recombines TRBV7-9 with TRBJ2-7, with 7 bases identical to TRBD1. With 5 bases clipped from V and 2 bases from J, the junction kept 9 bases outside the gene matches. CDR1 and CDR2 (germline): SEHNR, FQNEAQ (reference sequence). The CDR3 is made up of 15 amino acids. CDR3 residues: CASSKDRERPYEQYF. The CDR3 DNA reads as TGTGCCAGCAGCAAAGACAGGGAAAGGCCCTACGAGCAGTACTTC.

In DNA form, the CDR3 reads TGCGCCAGCAGCCTGAGCGGGGGCCGGAGCTCTGGAAACACCATATATTTT. This sequence encodes CASSLSGGRSSGNTIYF. The chain links TRBV5-1 to TRBJ1-3; tentative D call: TRBD1 (6 bases). In germline, CDR1 is SGHRS, CDR2 YFSETQ. The CDR3 is made up of 17 amino acids. V was pared by 4 bases and J by 0 bases, with 17 bases between.

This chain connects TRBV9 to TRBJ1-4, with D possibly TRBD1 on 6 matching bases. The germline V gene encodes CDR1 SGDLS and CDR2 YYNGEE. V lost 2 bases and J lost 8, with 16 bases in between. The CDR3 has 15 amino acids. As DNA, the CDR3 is TGTGCCAGCAGCGTGAAGGGGGGCTTCGGGGAAAAACTGTTTTTT. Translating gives CASSVKGGFGEKLFF. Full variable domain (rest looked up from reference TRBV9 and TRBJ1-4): DSGVTQTPKHLITATGQRVTLRCSPRSGDLSVYWYQQSLDQGLQFLIQYYNGEERAKGNILERFSAQQFPDLHSELNLSSLELGDSALYFCASSVKGGFGEKLFFGSGTQLSVL.

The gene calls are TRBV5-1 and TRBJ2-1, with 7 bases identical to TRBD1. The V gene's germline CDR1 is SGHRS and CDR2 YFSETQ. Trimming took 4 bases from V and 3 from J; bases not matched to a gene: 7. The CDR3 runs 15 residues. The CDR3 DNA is TGCGCCAGCAGCCTAGGGGGCGCCGGCTACAATGAGCAGTTCTTC. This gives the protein CASSLGGAGYNEQFF.

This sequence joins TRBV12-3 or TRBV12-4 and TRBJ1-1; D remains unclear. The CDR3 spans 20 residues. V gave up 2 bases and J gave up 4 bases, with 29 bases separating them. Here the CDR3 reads CASSLRVGSLALTLGTEAFF. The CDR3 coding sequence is TGTGCCAGCAGTTTACGTGTAGGGAGCCTCGCCTTAACATTGGGCACTGAAGCTTTCTTT.

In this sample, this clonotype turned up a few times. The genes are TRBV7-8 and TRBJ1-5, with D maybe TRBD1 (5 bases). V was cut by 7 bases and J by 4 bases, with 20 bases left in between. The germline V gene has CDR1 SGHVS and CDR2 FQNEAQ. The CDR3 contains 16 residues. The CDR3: CASTLTPGRGNQPQHF. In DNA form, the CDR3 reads TGTGCCAGCACCCTAACCCCGGGACGGGGTAATCAGCCCCAGCATTTT.

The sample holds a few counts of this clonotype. CDR3 residues: CASSGVSGTYEQYF. CDR3 sequence (DNA): TGTGCCAGCAGTGGTGTTAGCGGGACCTACGAGCAGTACTTC. This chain joins TRBV28 and TRBJ2-7; 8 bases align to TRBD2. Germline-derived CDR1 and CDR2 are MDHEN and SYDVKM. This CDR3 is 14 amino acids long. After removal of 5 bases from V and 2 bases from J, the junction contained 5 bases not matched to a gene.

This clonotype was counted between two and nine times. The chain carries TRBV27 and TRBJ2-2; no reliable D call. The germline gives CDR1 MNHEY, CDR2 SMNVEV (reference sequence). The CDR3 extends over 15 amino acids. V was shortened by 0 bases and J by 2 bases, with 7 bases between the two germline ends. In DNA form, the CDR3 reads TGTGCCAGCAGTTTATCTTGGCACAACACCGGGGAGCTGTTTTTT. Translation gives CASSLSWHNTGELFF.

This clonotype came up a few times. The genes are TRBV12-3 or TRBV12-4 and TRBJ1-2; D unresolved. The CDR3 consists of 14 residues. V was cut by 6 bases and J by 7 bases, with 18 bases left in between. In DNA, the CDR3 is TGTGCCAGCAGCCCAACCCCCGGAGGAGGTGGCTACACCTTC. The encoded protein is CASSPTPGGGGYTF.

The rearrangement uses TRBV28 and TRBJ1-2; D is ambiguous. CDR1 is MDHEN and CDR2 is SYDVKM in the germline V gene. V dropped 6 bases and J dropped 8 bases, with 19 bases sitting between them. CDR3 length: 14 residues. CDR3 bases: TGTGCCAGCAGGTTACCCAGTATCTTCGCGGGCTACACCTTC. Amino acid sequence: CASRLPSIFAGYTF.

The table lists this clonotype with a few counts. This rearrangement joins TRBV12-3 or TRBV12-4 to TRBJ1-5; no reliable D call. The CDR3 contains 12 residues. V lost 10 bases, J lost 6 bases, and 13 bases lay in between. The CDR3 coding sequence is TGTGCCATTTCCGGAGGCAGTCAGCCCCAGCATTTT. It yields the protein CAISGGSQPQHF.

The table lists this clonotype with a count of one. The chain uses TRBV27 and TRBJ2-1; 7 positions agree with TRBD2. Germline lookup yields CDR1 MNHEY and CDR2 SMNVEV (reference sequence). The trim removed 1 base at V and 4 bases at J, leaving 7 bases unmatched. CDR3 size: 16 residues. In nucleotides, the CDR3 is TGTGCCAGCAGTTTATTATACAGCGGGGCTTACAATGAGCAGTTCTTC. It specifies CASSLLYSGAYNEQFF.

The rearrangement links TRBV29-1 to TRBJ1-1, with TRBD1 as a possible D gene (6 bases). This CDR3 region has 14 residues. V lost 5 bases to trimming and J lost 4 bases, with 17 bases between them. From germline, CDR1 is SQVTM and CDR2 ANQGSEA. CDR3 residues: CSVRGRQESTEAFF. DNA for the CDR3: TGCAGCGTTCGGGGCCGACAGGAAAGCACTGAAGCTTTCTTT.